This T cell receptor (beta chain) was sequenced during a study of shared clonotypes between healthy human individuals. The authors' processing: Filtering was not the same, since immunoSEQ gave junction-only sequences without quality scores. Only in-frame clones appear in the TCRdb table, and some are missing; sequencing was by immunoSEQ multiplex PCR. D and trimming were read from the DNA, whereas the V and J calls and clone size are those reported in that table. The sample shows hundreds of thousands of clones, about 98% of them seen only once. Germline CDR1 is MGHRA and CDR2 is YSYEKL. V lost 4 bases to trimming and J lost 6 bases, with 10 bases between them. The CDR3 totals 13 residues. Naive-designated CD8 cells lacked CD45RO, were positively enriched for CCR7, and omitted terminally differentiated effector memory CD45RA+ cells.

The source of this sequence is a man aged 25-45 years in good health. The chain carries TRBV4-1 and TRBJ2-1; no reliable D call. Sequencing was performed on naive CD8+ T cells sorted from blood. The CDR3 loop is CASSPLSPNEQFF. As DNA, the CDR3 is TGCGCCAGCAGCCCGCTTTCTCCCAATGAGCAGTTCTTC.